A single sample gave rise to the 21 T cell receptor beta chains below, sequenced in a study of cytomegalovirus exposure and HLA in healthy donors (dated by TCRdb to about 2017). Libraries were made using the immunoSEQ multiplex PCR assay. The multiplex PCR relied on a mix of 60 forward primers for TCR Vbeta segments and 13 reverse primers for TCR Jbeta segments. What TCRdb holds here is the immuneACCESS table cut down to in-frame rearrangements. Part of the clones is not present; checked against another copy, under half of the missing clones reflect an unresolved V gene, and the others are unexplained. The sample table shows some 150,000 clones, and roughly 77% are seen once. Roughly 3.7% of the sample is in the top ten clones. Sequencing was done on a sample of PBMCs. These receptors all come from a man aged 30-40 years in good health and CMV-seropositive.

The V call is TRBV4-3, the J call TRBJ2-3, with 7 bases matching TRBD2. The CDR3 contains 15 residues. The V segment lost 6 bases and the J segment 3 bases; nucleotides outside the gene matches: 9. Germline V gene data show CDR1 as LGHNA and CDR2 as YSLEER. The CDR3 here is CASRAMGGETDTQYF. The CDR3 region has the DNA TGCGCCAGCAGAGCGATGGGGGGGGAGACAGATACGCAGTATTTT.

The gene calls are TRBV7-6 and TRBJ1-2; 10 bases agree with TRBD1. The J segment lost 4 bases and the V segment lost 5 bases, leaving 7 bases of the junction unmatched. Germline V gives CDR1 SGHVS, CDR2 FNYEAQ. The CDR3 is 15 amino acids. Here the CDR3 DNA reads TGTGCCAGCAGCCCGGACAGGGGGGGAGGCTATGGCTACACCTTC. Translation gives CASSPDRGGGYGYTF.

The V and J genes are TRBV9 and TRBJ2-1, with 12 bases identical to TRBD2. This CDR3 is built from 14 residues. V lost 4 bases to trimming and J lost 7 bases; unmatched junction nucleotides: 3. Germline CDR1 SGDLS, CDR2 YYNGEE. The DNA of the CDR3 is TGTGCCAGCAGCCTAGCGGGGGGGTGGAATGAGCAGTTCTTC. Translation: CASSLAGGWNEQFF. Full variable domain (rest looked up from reference TRBV9 and TRBJ2-1): DSGVTQTPKHLITATGQRVTLRCSPRSGDLSVYWYQQSLDQGLQFLIQYYNGEERAKGNILERFSAQQFPDLHSELNLSSLELGDSALYFCASSLAGGWNEQFFGPGTRLTVL.

V gene TRBV4-2 combines with J gene TRBJ1-5, with D perhaps matching TRBD1 (5 bases). Trimming stripped 0 bases from V and 0 bases from J, with 9 bases between. Germline CDR1 LGHNA, CDR2 YNFKEQ. The CDR3 runs 16 residues. The CDR3 loop reads CASSQDRQNSNQPQHF. DNA for the CDR3: TGTGCCAGCAGCCAAGACCGACAGAATAGCAATCAGCCCCAGCATTTT.

The rearrangement joins TRBV5-5 to TRBJ2-2, with TRBD2 matching over 7 bases. The CDR3 runs 15 residues. V gave up 2 bases and J gave up 0 bases; unmatched junction bases: 1. Germline V gene lookup returns CDR1 SGHKS and CDR2 YYEKEE (reference sequence). The CDR3 bases are TGTGCCAGCAGCTTAGGACTAGCGAACACCGGGGAGCTGTTTTTT. It codes for CASSLGLANTGELFF.

The CDR3 sequence: CAISGGQGFADTQYF. In DNA form, the CDR3 reads TGTGCCATCAGTGGGGGACAGGGTTTCGCAGATACGCAGTATTTT. The V call is TRBV10-3, the J call TRBJ2-3; 9 nucleotides match TRBD1. The CDR3 is made up of 15 amino acids. Germline values: CDR1 ENHRY, CDR2 SYGVKD. With 4 bases clipped from V and 4 bases from J, the junction kept 6 bases outside the gene matches.

This clone was picked up one time. The chain has TRBV29-1 and TRBJ2-7; 8 nucleotides agree with TRBD2. V shed 4 bases, J shed 0 bases, and the junction held 2 bases outside the gene matches. Germline loops: CDR1 SQVTM, CDR2 ANQGSEA. This CDR3 spans 13 amino acids. The CDR3 spells CSVAGGHSYEQYF. In nucleotides, the CDR3 is TGCAGCGTTGCGGGGGGGCACTCCTACGAGCAGTACTTC.

The chain is built from TRBV7-2 and TRBJ1-6, with D tentatively TRBD1 (5 bases). V dropped 1 base and J dropped 8 bases, with 9 bases sitting between them. This CDR3 comprises 14 residues. In germline, CDR1 is SGHTA, CDR2 FQGNSA. The CDR3 protein is CASSLGQIYSPLHF. The CDR3 DNA sequence: TGTGCCAGCAGCTTAGGACAGATATATTCACCCCTCCACTTT.

This chain uses TRBV4-1 with TRBJ1-4; D remains unclear. V lost 1 base to trimming and J lost 4 bases, with 13 bases between them. The germline V gene encodes CDR1 MGHRA and CDR2 YSYEKL. The CDR3 is made up of 16 amino acids. CDR3 bases: TGCGCCAGCAGCCAAGGTCTCGGGAGGGTTAATGAAAAACTGTTTTTT. Amino acid sequence: CASSQGLGRVNEKLFF.

In its sample, this clone was seen a few times. V usage is TRBV10-1 and J usage is TRBJ1-2; D perhaps matches TRBD1 (5 bases). The V gene lost 3 bases and the J gene lost 6 bases, with 11 bases spanning the gap. Germline assignment: CDR1 WNHNN and CDR2 SYGVQD (reference sequence). The CDR3 has 13 residues. The DNA for the CDR3 is TGCGCCAGCAGTGAAAACAAGACAGATGGCTACACCTTC. It yields the protein CASSENKTDGYTF.

The CDR3 reads CASSVDRDGGDTQYF. CDR3 nucleotide sequence: TGTGCCAGCAGCGTCGACAGGGATGGTGGAGATACGCAGTATTTT. This chain links TRBV9 with TRBJ2-3; TRBD1 matches 7 bases. Germline loops: CDR1 SGDLS, CDR2 YYNGEE. The V and J ends lost 2 bases and 5 bases, in that order; junction bases with no gene match: 8. CDR3 size: 15 residues.

CDR3 sequence reads: CATTATGAGGYGYTF. For the CDR3, the DNA is TGTGCTACTACCGCTACAGGGGCTGGGGGCTATGGCTACACCTTC. This sequence joins TRBV25-1 and TRBJ1-2, with 7 bases lining up with TRBD1. This CDR3 comprises 15 residues. Germline CDR1 MGHDK, CDR2 SYGVNS.

The V and J genes are TRBV19 and TRBJ2-5; D is unclear. Germline CDR1 and CDR2: LNHDA and SQIVND (reference sequence). The CDR3 is 13 residues long. V lost 6 bases, J lost 7 bases, and 15 bases lay in between. This chain's CDR3 is CASSPVRVGTQYF. CDR3 coding DNA: TGTGCCAGTAGCCCGGTACGAGTCGGGACCCAGTACTTC.

This chain connects TRBV5-1 to TRBJ2-6; D call uncertain. Per germline, CDR1 SGHRS and CDR2 YFSETQ. The CDR3 consists of 15 residues. The ends were cut back, 3 bases at V and 0 bases at J, with 7 bases in the middle. CDR3 DNA sequence: TGCGCCAGCAGCTCCCACAGCTCTGGGGCCAACGTCCTGACTTTC. It encodes CASSSHSSGANVLTF.

V is TRBV10-2 and J is TRBJ1-4; D is unresolved. The germline V and J ends were trimmed by 2 bases and 8 bases, with 12 bases remaining between them. Germline CDR1 is WSHSY and CDR2 is SAAADI. This CDR3 has 14 amino acids. The CDR3 DNA sequence: TGCGCCAGCAGTGAGGGTCCAGCTAGGGAAAAACTGTTTTTT. It specifies CASSEGPAREKLFF.

This chain connects TRBV28 to TRBJ1-1; unclear D gene. The CDR3 is 15 amino acids. Germline values: CDR1 MDHEN, CDR2 SYDVKM. V was trimmed by 3 bases and J by 2 bases, leaving 13 bases between them. The CDR3 DNA reads as TGTGCCAGCAGTTTCCCGAGGGTGGGAAACACTGAAGCTTTCTTT. Translation: CASSFPRVGNTEAFF.

A few counts support this clone. The chain recombines TRBV4-1 with TRBJ1-3, with 7 bases identical to TRBD1. CDR3 length: 17 amino acids. Germline loops: CDR1 MGHRA, CDR2 YSYEKL. The J segment lost 0 bases and the V segment lost 4 bases, leaving 9 bases of the junction unmatched. CDR3 amino acids: CASSPWDSRYSGNTIYF. The DNA of the CDR3 is TGCGCCAGCAGCCCTTGGGACAGTAGATACTCTGGAAACACCATATATTTT.

J is TRBJ2-5 and V is TRBV6-1, with D maybe TRBD1 (6 bases). Per germline, CDR1 MNHNS and CDR2 SASEGT. V was shortened by 6 bases and J by 5 bases, with 13 bases between the two germline ends. The CDR3 totals 13 residues. The CDR3 sequence is CASSPGVWETQYF. As DNA, the CDR3 is TGTGCCAGCAGCCCAGGGGTGTGGGAGACCCAGTACTTC.

The chain links TRBV28 to TRBJ2-2, with 7 bases aligning to TRBD1. The ends lost 6 bases at V and 6 bases at J; junction bases unmatched: 1. Germline assignment: CDR1 MDHEN and CDR2 SYDVKM. This CDR3 contains 12 residues. The CDR3 DNA reads TGTGCCAGCAGCCAGGGGGCCGGGGAGCTGTTTTTT. Encoded protein: CASSQGAGELFF.

This clone was counted a few times. The chain carries TRBV6-5 and TRBJ1-1; 10 nucleotides align to TRBD1. Germline lookup yields CDR1 MNHEY and CDR2 SVGAGI. V lost 6 bases, J lost 4 bases, and 8 bases stayed unmatched. The CDR3 contains 15 residues. CDR3 coding DNA: TGTGCCAGCAGGTGGGACAGGGGTTCAAGCACTGAAGCTTTCTTT. Protein product: CASRWDRGSSTEAFF.

The chain combines TRBV2 with TRBJ1-5, with D perhaps TRBD1 (5 bases). CDR1 and CDR2 (germline): SNHLY, FYNNEI. The CDR3 consists of 13 residues. The germline V and J ends were trimmed by 5 bases and 4 bases, with 9 bases remaining between them. CDR3: CASSKDKNQPQHF. CDR3 DNA sequence: TGTGCCAGCAGTAAGGACAAGAATCAGCCCCAGCATTTT.